Each of the 27 T cell receptor beta chains below was sequenced from the same sample in a study of cytomegalovirus exposure and HLA in healthy donors. Only in-frame clones appear in the TCRdb table, and some are missing; sequencing was by immunoSEQ multiplex PCR. The table includes about 56,000 clones, nearly 90% detected once. The sequencing input was PBMCs. The source is a woman aged 18-29 years in good health and CMV-seronegative.

The chain recombines TRBV14 with TRBJ1-4, with a weak D call TRBD1 (5 bases). The V and J ends lost 1 base and 9 bases respectively, with 9 bases between them. CDR1 and CDR2 (germline): SGHDN, FVKESK. This CDR3 is built from 13 residues. Here the CDR3 DNA reads TGTGCCAGCAGCCAAGGTTTGGGGCAAAAACTGTTTTTT. This gives the protein CASSQGLGQKLFF.

This clone has only a few counts. The J gene is TRBJ1-2, the V gene TRBV7-9, with 10 bases that match TRBD1. The CDR3 is made up of 15 amino acids. Germline V gene lookup returns CDR1 SEHNR and CDR2 FQNEAQ (reference sequence). After removal of 2 bases from V and 6 bases from J, the junction contained 6 bases not matched to a gene. CDR3 in amino acids: CASSLSRDRGHGYTF. Here the CDR3 DNA reads TGTGCCAGCAGCTTAAGCCGGGACAGGGGCCATGGCTACACCTTC.

The CDR3 region has the DNA TGCGCCAGCAGCCAAACGGGACTAGCCAAAAACATTCAGTACTTC. As protein: CASSQTGLAKNIQYF. This chain connects TRBV4-1 to TRBJ2-4; maybe TRBD2 (6 bases). The CDR3 is made up of 15 amino acids. The germline V and J ends were trimmed by 2 bases and 0 bases, with 8 bases remaining between them. Looked up from germline, CDR1 is MGHRA and CDR2 is YSYEKL.

This clone occurred a few times. The rearrangement uses TRBV28 and TRBJ2-5, with D possibly being TRBD2 (7 bases). Germline assignment: CDR1 MDHEN and CDR2 SYDVKM. Between the trimmed V and J ends, which lost 6 bases and 0 bases, there was a span of 23 bases. The CDR3 is 18 residues long. The CDR3 DNA reads as TGTGCCAGCAGAAACTGGGGCGGGGGCCTGAATTACCAAGAGACCCAGTACTTC. Its translation: CASRNWGGGLNYQETQYF.

V and J are TRBV30 and TRBJ2-1; 9 positions agree with TRBD2. The length of the CDR3 is 17 residues. Germline lookup yields CDR1 GTSNPN and CDR2 SVGIG (reference sequence). CDR3 in amino acids: CARRTSGGPWTYNEQFF. CDR3 DNA: TGTGCTCGGAGGACAAGCGGGGGGCCCTGGACTTACAATGAGCAGTTCTTC.

This rearrangement joins TRBV2 to TRBJ2-3; a weak D match, TRBD2 (6 bases). The CDR3 contains 17 residues. The V gene's germline CDR1 is SNHLY and CDR2 FYNNEI. Trimming left V 6 bases short and J 1 base short, with 20 bases between. The CDR3 bases are TGTGCCAGCAGCCGAGGGAGAGCGGGCGGGGGCACAGATACGCAGTATTTT. It specifies CASSRGRAGGGTDTQYF.

The rearrangement links TRBV19 to TRBJ2-7; the match to TRBD2 covers 9 bases. Germline V gene sequence: CDR1 LNHDA, CDR2 SQIVND (reference sequence). J lost 5 bases, V lost 9 bases, and 8 bases had no gene match. CDR3 length: 13 amino acids. The CDR3 protein is CASRAGGSDEQYF. The CDR3, as DNA: TGTGCCAGCCGAGCGGGGGGTAGCGACGAGCAGTACTTC.

V is TRBV29-1 and J is TRBJ1-5; possible D gene TRBD1, 6 bases. The V end was cut by 4 bases, the J end by 4 bases, with 11 bases between. CDR1 is SQVTM and CDR2 is ANQGSEA in the germline V gene. CDR3 length: 13 residues. The CDR3 region has the DNA TGCAGCGTTGTGGGGGGGCCAAATCAGCCCCAGCATTTT. Translated, it gives CSVVGGPNQPQHF.

The rearrangement uses TRBV5-1 and TRBJ2-1; 12 bases are shared with TRBD2. The CDR3 covers 16 residues. Trimming cost V 0 bases and J 4 bases; bases outside gene matches: 2. CDR1 and CDR2 from the germline V gene are SGHRS and YFSETQ. CDR3 sequence: CASSLVLAGGYNEQFF. CDR3 DNA: TGCGCCAGCAGCTTGGTTCTAGCGGGAGGGTACAATGAGCAGTTCTTC.

The V and J genes are TRBV11-2 and TRBJ2-7; the D gene is possibly TRBD2 (5 bases). The germline V gene has CDR1 SGHAT and CDR2 FQNNGV. The V end lost 4 bases, the J end lost 4 bases, and 8 bases lay between the germline ends. The CDR3 covers 12 residues. The DNA of the CDR3 is TGTGCCAGCAGCTCTCGGGGTTACGAGCAGTACTTC. It codes for CASSSRGYEQYF.

The rearrangement links TRBV5-1 to TRBJ1-1; D is uncertain. The germline V gene encodes CDR1 SGHRS and CDR2 YFSETQ. V gave up 5 bases and J gave up 3 bases, with 17 bases separating them. The CDR3 is 15 amino acids. This CDR3 reads CASSSFTPGDTEAFF. CDR3 bases: TGCGCCAGCAGTTCTTTTACCCCCGGGGACACTGAAGCTTTCTTT.

The chain joins TRBV2 to TRBJ2-3; 13 bases agree with TRBD2. Trimming took 8 bases from V and 3 from J; bases not matched to a gene: 5. The CDR3 sequence is 15 residues long. Germline V lookup: CDR1 SNHLY, CDR2 FYNNEI. The CDR3 DNA reads TGTGCCAGCGGGGGGACTAGCGGGAAGACAGATACGCAGTATTTT. This gives the protein CASGGTSGKTDTQYF.

This clone occurred once. The gene calls are TRBV30 and TRBJ1-4, with D unresolved. Germline assignment: CDR1 GTSNPN and CDR2 SVGIG (reference sequence). The CDR3 covers 14 residues. Trimming took off 0 bases at V and 8 bases at J, with 13 bases between the two ends. The CDR3 here is CAWSVSQPQEKLFF. The CDR3 region has the DNA TGTGCCTGGAGTGTATCACAACCGCAGGAAAAACTGTTTTTT.

Comments on this clone: Other DNA sequences within the sample encode an identical CDR3. The V gene is TRBV18, the J gene TRBJ2-1; a possible D gene is TRBD2 (6 bases). Germline CDR1 KGHSH, CDR2 LQKENI. With 6 bases removed from V and 7 bases from J, the gap between germline ends came to 19 bases. CDR3 length: 15 residues. CDR3 region: CASSPTSGGANEQFF. As DNA, the CDR3 is TGTGCCAGCTCCCCTACGAGCGGCGGGGCTAATGAGCAGTTCTTC.

The CDR3, as DNA: TGTGCCAGCAGCAGCATCCGGGACAGGGGAGTTCAGCCCCAGCATTTT. Translating it yields CASSSIRDRGVQPQHF. V usage is TRBV7-8 and J usage is TRBJ1-5; 10 nucleotides align to TRBD1. The CDR3 spans 16 residues. CDR1 SGHVS and CDR2 FQNEAQ come from the germline V gene. With V trimmed by 5 bases and J by 6 bases, 10 bases remained unmatched.

V and J are TRBV27 and TRBJ2-7, with 7 bases lining up with TRBD1. V gave up 10 bases and J gave up 5 bases; unmatched junction bases: 8. CDR3 length: 12 amino acids. Germline loops: CDR1 MNHEY, CDR2 SMNVEV (reference sequence). The CDR3 coding sequence is TGTGCCAAACGACAGGGCTCAGACGAGCAGTACTTC. The encoded protein is CAKRQGSDEQYF.

The chain recombines TRBV5-6 with TRBJ2-7; the match to TRBD2 covers 9 bases. The J segment lost 5 bases and the V segment lost 4 bases, leaving 16 bases of the junction unmatched. This CDR3 region has 17 residues. The germline V gene has CDR1 SGHDT and CDR2 YYEEEE. CDR3 nucleotide sequence: TGTGCCAGCAGCACCATTAGCGGGAGTAGAGTGAGCAACGAGCAGTACTTC. It encodes CASSTISGSRVSNEQYF. The variable domain in full, with the rest retrieved from reference TRBV5-6 and TRBJ2-7, is DAGVTQSPTHLIKTRGQQVTLRCSPKSGHDTVSWYQQALGQGPQFIFQYYEEEERQRGNFPDRFSGHQFPNYSSELNVNALLLGDSALYLCASSTISGSRVSNEQYFGPGTRLTVT.

J is TRBJ2-2 and V is TRBV13; the D is unclear. V dropped 1 base and J dropped 2 bases, with 17 bases sitting between them. CDR1 and CDR2 from the germline V gene are PRHDT and FYEKMQ (reference sequence). The CDR3 is made up of 18 amino acids. CDR3 region: CASSLAPFGQVNTGELFF. CDR3 DNA sequence: TGTGCCAGCAGCTTAGCCCCTTTTGGGCAGGTTAACACCGGGGAGCTGTTTTTT.

The chain uses TRBV7-9 and TRBJ2-7, with TRBD2 matching 9 bases. Trimming at V came to 7 bases and at J to 5 bases, leaving 21 bases not matched to a gene. In germline, CDR1 is SEHNR, CDR2 FQNEAQ (reference sequence). The CDR3 is made up of 18 amino acids. In nucleotides, the CDR3 is TGTGCCAGCACCCTCCGCGGCCTAGCGGGGCCCTCGGGGCACGAGCAGTACTTC. Translating gives CASTLRGLAGPSGHEQYF.

The gene calls are TRBV7-6 and TRBJ1-4; D uncertain. V shed 3 bases and J shed 3 bases, with 11 bases lying between them. In germline, CDR1 is SGHVS, CDR2 FNYEAQ. The CDR3 contains 15 residues. The CDR3 here is CASSLRGNSNEKLFF. CDR3 sequence (DNA): TGTGCCAGCAGCTTGAGAGGGAACTCTAATGAAAAACTGTTTTTT. The full variable domain, in which reference TRBV7-6 and TRBJ1-4 provide the parts outside the CDR3, is GAGVSQSPRYKVTKRGQDVALRCDPISGHVSLYWYRQALGQGPEFLTYFNYEAQQDKSGLPNDRFSAERPEGSISTLTIQRTEQRDSAMYRCASSLRGNSNEKLFFGSGTQLSVL.

This chain links TRBV20-1 with TRBJ2-7, with 9 bases aligning to TRBD1. The CDR3 length is 11 residues. V trimming: 5 bases; J trimming: 5 bases; junction bases outside the gene matches: 1. Germline loops: CDR1 DFQATT, CDR2 SNEGSKA (reference sequence). DNA for the CDR3: TGCAGTGCTGGACAGGGGAACGAGCAGTACTTC. It translates to CSAGQGNEQYF.

This chain uses TRBV6-5 with TRBJ1-5; D possibly corresponds to TRBD1 (5 bases). V was pared by 0 bases and J by 4 bases, with 10 bases between. Germline assignment: CDR1 MNHEY and CDR2 SVGAGI. This CDR3 has 15 residues. The CDR3 sequence is CASSYSTGGNQPQHF. The DNA of the CDR3 is TGTGCCAGCAGTTACTCTACGGGGGGGAATCAGCCCCAGCATTTT.

The chain has TRBV5-1 and TRBJ2-7; maybe TRBD1 (5 bases). Trimming removed 0 bases from V and 5 bases from J, with 9 bases in between. Germline V CDR1 and CDR2: SGHRS, YFSETQ. The CDR3 covers 13 residues. The CDR3 spells CASSLAGANEQYF. The CDR3 region has the DNA TGCGCCAGCAGCTTGGCTGGGGCGAACGAGCAGTACTTC.

CDR3 region: CASSVAGQAYEQYF. In DNA, the CDR3 is TGTGCCAGCAGCGTCGCAGGACAGGCCTACGAGCAGTACTTC. The chain links TRBV9 to TRBJ2-7; 7 bases agree with TRBD1. The V gene's germline CDR1 is SGDLS and CDR2 YYNGEE. V was clipped by 2 bases and J by 2 bases; unmatched bases: 4. The CDR3 runs to 14 residues.

V and J are TRBV29-1 and TRBJ1-1; possible D gene TRBD1, 6 bases. The germline V gene encodes CDR1 SQVTM and CDR2 ANQGSEA. This CDR3 has 15 amino acids. The V end was cut by 7 bases, the J end by 0 bases, with 18 bases between. CDR3 sequence: CSAAQGNKLNTEAFF. CDR3 DNA sequence: TGCAGCGCAGCTCAGGGGAATAAATTGAACACTGAAGCTTTCTTT.

This chain connects TRBV5-5 to TRBJ2-2, with D uncertain. The CDR3 runs 14 residues. Germline assignment: CDR1 SGHKS and CDR2 YYEKEE (reference sequence). Trimming pared 4 bases from V and 6 bases from J, leaving 13 bases between. The CDR3 bases are TGTGCCAGCAGCCTAACGGAGAGTCCCGGGGAGCTGTTTTTT. This sequence encodes CASSLTESPGELFF.

This chain joins TRBV2 and TRBJ2-2, with 8 bases lining up with TRBD1. Germline V lookup: CDR1 SNHLY, CDR2 FYNNEI. Germline trimming cut 5 bases from V and 7 bases from J; bases unmatched to any gene: 6. CDR3 length: 14 residues. The CDR3 spells CASSRTGSVGELFF. Written as DNA, the CDR3 is TGTGCCAGCAGTCGGACAGGGAGTGTCGGGGAGCTGTTTTTT. The full variable domain, with the rest looked up from reference TRBV2 and TRBJ2-2, is EPEVTQTPSHQVTQMGQEVILRCVPISNHLYFYWYRQILGQKVEFLVSFYNNEISEKSEIFDDQFSVERPDGSNFTLKIRSTKLEDSAMYFCASSRTGSVGELFFGEGSRLTVL.